This TCR beta chain comes out of a study of blood T cell repertoires in COVID-19. Overall study context: Acute and convalescent COVID-19 specimens originated in the United States, Italy and Spain. T cells, B-cell-depleted T cells, or PBMCs supplied cDNA or gDNA.

Germline-derived CDR1 and CDR2 are SNHLY and FYNNEI. The ends were cut back, 6 bases at V and 3 bases at J, with 14 bases in the middle. The CDR3 covers 14 residues. Here immunoSEQ multiplex PCR was the method, and the copy in TCRdb shows in-frame clones only, minus some. The sample yields tens of thousands of clones, roughly nine tenths seen once. The V and J genes are TRBV2 and TRBJ1-1, with D possibly matching TRBD1 (6 bases). The receptor's source is a man between 65 and 79 years old with acute or convalescent COVID-19. The material sequenced was peripheral blood. CDR3 nucleotides: TGTGCCAGCAGCCCAGGGGTCGGGGACACTGAAGCTTTCTTT. This gives the protein CASSPGVGDTEAFF.